These 23 T cell receptor beta chains originate from one sample sequenced in a study of cytomegalovirus exposure and HLA in healthy donors. Primers: 60 Vbeta forward and 13 Jbeta reverse. The repertoire was sequenced with immunoSEQ multiplex PCR; TCRdb's copy has only in-frame clones and lacks some. The sample holds about 230,000 clones, more than 60% seen once. The sequencing input was PBMCs. These receptors all come from a woman aged 55-69 years in good health and CMV-seropositive.

The chain joins TRBV28 to TRBJ2-7, with a tentative D call TRBD1 (6 bases). The germline V gene encodes CDR1 MDHEN and CDR2 SYDVKM. The CDR3 runs to 14 residues. V was pared by 3 bases and J by 9 bases, with 18 bases between. The CDR3 protein is CASSFGTPQGGQYF. For the CDR3, the DNA is TGTGCCAGCAGTTTTGGGACCCCACAGGGCGGGCAGTACTTC.

The table lists this clone with a few counts. The gene calls are TRBV6-5 and TRBJ2-1; TRBD2 agrees at 8 bases. The length of the CDR3 is 16 residues. V shed 2 bases, J shed 1 base, and the junction held 4 bases outside the gene matches. CDR1 and CDR2 (germline): MNHEY, SVGAGI. DNA of the CDR3: TGTGCCAGCAGTTACAGGGCGGGGGGATCCTACAATGAGCAGTTCTTC. Protein product: CASSYRAGGSYNEQFF.

This rearrangement joins TRBV4-2 to TRBJ2-2; TRBD1 matches 7 bases. This CDR3 contains 16 residues. Germline loops: CDR1 LGHNA, CDR2 YNFKEQ. Trimming removed 4 bases from V and 1 base from J; junction bases left unmatched: 6. CDR3 amino acids: CASSPIGQENTGELFF. The CDR3 DNA follows: TGTGCCAGCAGCCCTATAGGACAGGAGAACACCGGGGAGCTGTTTTTT.

The chain links TRBV9 to TRBJ2-2, with 8 bases lining up with TRBD1. The germline V gene has CDR1 SGDLS and CDR2 YYNGEE. V trimming: 4 bases; J trimming: 5 bases; junction bases outside the gene matches: 7. The CDR3 sequence is 15 residues long. This CDR3 is CASSKRQGTTGELFF. The CDR3 region has the DNA TGTGCCAGCAGCAAACGACAGGGGACAACCGGGGAGCTGTTTTTT.

The genes are TRBV29-1 and TRBJ2-1, with TRBD2 matching 14 bases. V lost 6 bases to trimming and J lost 7 bases; unmatched junction nucleotides: 11. Germline V gene sequence: CDR1 SQVTM, CDR2 ANQGSEA. The CDR3 runs 16 residues. This chain's CDR3 is CSVTGTSGGGTNEQFF. CDR3 nucleotides: TGCAGCGTCACCGGGACTAGCGGGGGTGGGACAAATGAGCAGTTCTTC.

This rearrangement joins TRBV2 to TRBJ1-2; D remains ambiguous. The germline V gene has CDR1 SNHLY and CDR2 FYNNEI. V was clipped by 0 bases and J by 4 bases, with 6 bases between them. This CDR3 contains 13 residues. CDR3 sequence: CASSEAAGYGYTF. The CDR3, as DNA: TGTGCCAGCAGTGAAGCGGCAGGCTATGGCTACACCTTC.

This sequence joins TRBV5-6 and TRBJ1-4; 7 nucleotides align to TRBD1. V shed 4 bases, J shed 7 bases, and the junction held 4 bases outside the gene matches. The CDR3 runs to 13 residues. Germline CDR1 SGHDT, CDR2 YYEEEE. CDR3 loop: CASSLGQSEKLFF. In nucleotides, the CDR3 is TGTGCCAGCAGCCTGGGACAGAGTGAAAAACTGTTTTTT.

The chain combines TRBV6-5 with TRBJ2-5; tentatively, D is TRBD2 (6 bases). The assigned J gene may be wrong: the sequence end matches TRBJ2-7 better. Germline values: CDR1 MNHEY, CDR2 SVGAGI. CDR3 length equals 14 residues. The CDR3 nucleotides are TGTGCCAGCAGTTACGGTACGGGGGACTACGAGCAGTACTTC. Translation: CASSYGTGDYEQYF.

This clone has just a few counts. The CDR3 DNA sequence: TGTGCCAGCAGCTTAGAACTGAACACCGGGGAGCTGTTTTTT. Protein product: CASSLELNTGELFF. The rearrangement uses TRBV7-2 and TRBJ2-2; D gene uncertain. CDR1 is SGHTA and CDR2 is FQGNSA in the germline V gene. The CDR3 contains 14 residues. V dropped 1 base and J dropped 1 base, with 4 bases sitting between them.

This clone has only a few counts. V gene TRBV5-4 combines with J gene TRBJ2-7, with 11 bases identical to TRBD2. Per the germline V gene, CDR1 is SGHNT and CDR2 is YYREEE (reference sequence). The CDR3 is made up of 14 amino acids. V dropped 4 bases and J dropped 3; count of bases not matched to a gene: 3. DNA for the CDR3: TGTGCCAGCAGCCGACTAGCGGGGCTCTACGAGCAGTACTTC. Encoded protein: CASSRLAGLYEQYF. The full variable domain, in which reference TRBV5-4 and TRBJ2-7 provide the parts outside the CDR3, is ETGVTQSPTHLIKTRGQQVTLRCSSQSGHNTVSWYQQALGQGPQFIFQYYREEENGRGNFPPRFSGLQFPNYSSELNVNALELDDSALYLCASSRLAGLYEQYFGPGTRLTVT.

Of note for this clone: Sequence at one end of the junction differs from germline and may be a read error. V is TRBV7-9 and J is TRBJ1-2, with D unclear. Germline V gene data show CDR1 as SEHNR and CDR2 as FQNEAQ (reference sequence). There are 12 residues in the CDR3. The CDR3 reads CTSSLNRAGYTF. As DNA, the CDR3 is TGTACCAGCAGCTTGAATAGAGCCGGCTACACCTTC.

The CDR3 loop reads CASLGTTGLTLHF. CDR3 nucleotides: TGTGCCAGCCTGGGGACTACCGGGCTCACCCTCCACTTT. This chain uses TRBV27 with TRBJ1-6, with a possible D match to TRBD1 (5 bases). V was pared by 8 bases and J by 14 bases, with 19 bases between. The germline V gene has CDR1 MNHEY and CDR2 SMNVEV (reference sequence). The CDR3 runs to 13 residues.

This chain links TRBV6-1 with TRBJ1-4, with 7 bases identical to TRBD1. V dropped 2 bases and J dropped 4; count of bases not matched to a gene: 10. This CDR3 contains 17 residues. The germline CDR1 and CDR2 sequences are MNHNS and SASEGT. In DNA, the CDR3 is TGTGCCAGCAGTGAATCATCCAGGGGGGCCTTTAATGAAAAACTGTTTTTT. This codes for CASSESSRGAFNEKLFF.

This clone was seen more than once but under ten times. The chain has TRBV11-2 and TRBJ1-3; D is unresolved. CDR3 size: 15 residues. Trimming took 2 bases from V and 2 from J, leaving 10 bases between them. Germline V gene lookup returns CDR1 SGHAT and CDR2 FQNNGV. DNA for the CDR3: TGTGCCAGCAGCTTAAGGCCAGGCGCTGGAAACACCATATATTTT. Protein product: CASSLRPGAGNTIYF.

The chain combines TRBV2 with TRBJ1-6; D is ambiguous. Germline values: CDR1 SNHLY, CDR2 FYNNEI. Trimming stripped 4 bases from V and 7 bases from J, with 14 bases between. CDR3 length equals 15 residues. Here the CDR3 DNA reads TGTGCCAGCAGTGGTCAGTCCTCGGGGAATTCACCCCTCCACTTT. It yields the protein CASSGQSSGNSPLHF.

The V and J genes are TRBV18 and TRBJ2-7; TRBD1 agrees at 7 bases. CDR3 length equals 15 residues. V was clipped by 3 bases and J by 3 bases; unmatched bases: 8. Per germline, CDR1 KGHSH and CDR2 LQKENI. As DNA, the CDR3 is TGTGCCAGCTCACCGTCCGGGACAGACTTCTACGAGCAGTACTTC. Encoded protein: CASSPSGTDFYEQYF.

CDR3 amino acids: CASYSGTTNEQFF. The CDR3, as DNA: TGTGCCAGCTATTCCGGGACTACCAATGAGCAGTTCTTC. The rearrangement links TRBV18 to TRBJ2-1; TRBD2 matches at 7 bases. Germline values: CDR1 KGHSH, CDR2 LQKENI. CDR3 length: 13 residues. V lost 7 bases and J lost 6; bases outside the gene matches: 6.

This chain links TRBV6-1 with TRBJ1-6, with unresolved D. Germline CDR1 MNHNS, CDR2 SASEGT. With 2 bases removed from V and 7 bases from J, the gap between germline ends came to 12 bases. The CDR3 sequence is 15 residues long. CDR3 sequence: CASSERGFGNSPLHF. For the CDR3, the DNA is TGTGCCAGCAGTGAACGAGGGTTTGGGAATTCACCCCTCCACTTT.

V usage is TRBV11-3 and J usage is TRBJ1-6, with TRBD1 matching over 7 bases. The CDR3 length is 14 residues. The V and J ends lost 1 base and 8 bases, in that order; junction bases with no gene match: 2. Germline V lookup: CDR1 SGHNT, CDR2 YENEEA. CDR3 region: CASSLVTGDSPLHF. DNA for the CDR3: TGTGCCAGCAGCTTAGTAACAGGGGATTCACCCCTCCACTTT. The entire variable domain, with the rest obtained from reference TRBV11-3 and TRBJ1-6, is as follows: EAGVVQSPRYKIIEKKQPVAFWCNPISGHNTLYWYLQNLGQGPELLIRYENEEAVDDSQLPKDRFSAERLKGVDSTLKIQPAELGDSAVYLCASSLVTGDSPLHFGNGTRLTVT.

V is TRBV18 and J is TRBJ1-1; TRBD1 aligns across 8 bases. V lost 8 bases to trimming and J lost 0 bases; unmatched junction nucleotides: 2. Germline CDR1 is KGHSH and CDR2 is LQKENI. The CDR3 consists of 13 residues. CDR3 sequence reads: CASDRGMNTEAFF. CDR3 DNA sequence: TGTGCCAGCGACAGGGGAATGAACACTGAAGCTTTCTTT.

The chain links TRBV5-4 to TRBJ2-5, with 8 positions matching TRBD1. The V gene end was trimmed by 6 bases and the J gene end by 0 bases; junction bases not matched to a gene: 10. Germline V lookup: CDR1 SGHNT, CDR2 YYREEE (reference sequence). The CDR3 covers 16 residues. The CDR3 DNA reads TGTGCCAGCACTGGGACAGGCGCCCTTAACCAAGAGACCCAGTACTTC. Its translation: CASTGTGALNQETQYF.

The chain combines TRBV7-9 with TRBJ1-2, with 9 bases fitting TRBD1. This CDR3 contains 15 residues. J lost 6 bases, V lost 6 bases, and 11 bases had no gene match. Germline loops: CDR1 SEHNR, CDR2 FQNEAQ (reference sequence). The CDR3 sequence: CASSAGTGNFDGYTF. The DNA of the CDR3 is TGTGCCAGCAGTGCCGGGACAGGGAATTTCGATGGCTACACCTTC.

J is TRBJ1-1 and V is TRBV28; D perhaps matches TRBD1 (5 bases). The germline V gene has CDR1 MDHEN and CDR2 SYDVKM. With 5 bases removed from V and 0 bases from J, the gap between germline ends came to 10 bases. CDR3 length: 14 residues. CDR3 protein: CASSPGWVNTEAFF. In DNA, the CDR3 is TGTGCCAGCAGTCCAGGGTGGGTGAACACTGAAGCTTTCTTT.